These 30 T cell receptor beta chains share one sample of origin, sequenced in a study of CD8 T cells in ankylosing spondylitis. TCRdb re-called the 5' RACE reads with MiXCR, one entry per CDR3 protein. The table lists about 300,000 distinct CDR3 sequences, approximately 10% of them singletons, with 9.1% in the top ten. Sequenced: blood, either unsorted or a sorted T cell fraction (not recorded which). The receptors were gathered from a female donor with ankylosing spondylitis or in good health (not recorded which).

This chain connects TRBV25-1 to TRBJ2-6; 7 bases align to TRBD2. The CDR3 is 22 residues long. In germline, CDR1 is MGHDK, CDR2 SYGVNS. V trimming: 4 bases; J trimming: 1 base; junction bases outside the gene matches: 22. The DNA of the CDR3 is TGTGCCAGCAGTGCTGGGGGAGGGATTGCTGCGGTGCTCCAATCTGGGGCCAACGTCCTGACTTTC. This encodes CASSAGGGIAAVLQSGANVLTF.

This rearrangement joins TRBV12-3 or TRBV12-4 to TRBJ2-1, with D perhaps TRBD2 (5 bases). CDR3 size: 12 residues. V lost 6 bases and J lost 7, with 10 bases in between. CDR3 sequence: CASRPPGNEQFF. In DNA, the CDR3 is TGTGCCAGCAGGCCCCCGGGGAATGAGCAGTTCTTC.

A note on this clonotype: This may be a read error, as it is one base from a much larger clone. The CDR3 spells CASSHEGYTIYF. Here the CDR3 DNA reads TGTGCCAGCAGCCACGAGGGGTACACCATATATTTT. The chain has TRBV3-1 and TRBJ1-3; D possibly corresponds to TRBD1 (5 bases). V was shortened by 3 bases and J by 8 bases, with 8 bases between the two germline ends. CDR3 size: 12 residues. From germline, CDR1 is LGHDT and CDR2 YNNKEL (reference sequence).

About this clonotype itself: Just one base apart from a much larger clone, this may be a read error. This chain uses TRBV18 with TRBJ2-7; D gene uncertain. This CDR3 has 13 residues. CDR1 and CDR2 from the germline V gene are KGHSH and LQKENI. CDR3 DNA sequence: TGTGCCAGCTCACCACGGAAGGACGCCGAGCTGTACTTC. Protein product: CASSPRKDAELYF.

This clonotype was observed a handful of times. This rearrangement joins TRBV5-1 to TRBJ2-7, with 11 positions matching TRBD2. There are 17 residues in the CDR3. J lost 2 bases, V lost 0 bases, and 7 bases had no gene match. The V gene's germline CDR1 is SGHRS and CDR2 YFSETQ. In DNA form, the CDR3 reads TGCGCCAGCAGCTTGGGTTTCGGGACTAGCGGACCCTACGAGCAGTACTTC. It is translated as CASSLGFGTSGPYEQYF.

The table lists this clonotype with many counts. The V call is TRBV20-1, the J call TRBJ2-1, with 8 bases that match TRBD1. Per the germline V gene, CDR1 is DFQATT and CDR2 is SNEGSKA (reference sequence). CDR3 size: 15 residues. V lost 3 bases and J lost 6; bases outside the gene matches: 10. The CDR3 here is CSASNFQGARNEQFF. The CDR3 DNA reads TGCAGTGCTAGTAACTTCCAGGGGGCGCGCAATGAGCAGTTCTTC.

In this sample, this clonotype turned up many times. The chain couples TRBV20-1 to TRBJ2-7; 7 bases are a match to TRBD2. Trimming at V came to 0 bases and at J to 6 bases, leaving 20 bases not matched to a gene. Germline assignment: CDR1 DFQATT and CDR2 SNEGSKA (reference sequence). The length of the CDR3 is 18 residues. CDR3 nucleotides: TGCAGTGCTAGAGATCATAGTCGGCTAGCGGAGCCGCTTGGCGAGCAGTACTTC. Translation: CSARDHSRLAEPLGEQYF.

This clonotype showed up many times. The chain joins TRBV5-1 to TRBJ1-1; D remains ambiguous. Germline lookup yields CDR1 SGHRS and CDR2 YFSETQ. The CDR3 consists of 13 residues. The V end was cut by 2 bases, the J end by 11 bases, with 16 bases between. CDR3 bases: TGCGCCAGCAGCTTTGAGGGTTCGGTGCGCGCTTTCTTT. This sequence encodes CASSFEGSVRAFF.

This clonotype showed up just a few times. This chain uses TRBV29-1 with TRBJ2-3; D remains unclear. The CDR3 has 13 amino acids. Germline CDR1 SQVTM, CDR2 ANQGSEA. Deletions cut 4 bases from V and 1 base from J, with 9 bases between. This chain's CDR3 is CSVGVAGTDTQYF. CDR3 coding DNA: TGCAGCGTTGGAGTGGCAGGCACAGATACGCAGTATTTT.

This clonotype has at least ten counts. The chain combines TRBV5-1 with TRBJ2-1, with D unresolved. Per the germline V gene, CDR1 is SGHRS and CDR2 is YFSETQ. The CDR3 totals 12 residues. Trimming removed 2 bases from V and 14 bases from J, with 14 bases in between. The DNA for the CDR3 is TGCGCCAGCAGCTTACGTGGGGATGGTGAGTTCTTC. Its protein is CASSLRGDGEFF.

The sample holds many counts of this clonotype. The V and J genes are TRBV3-1 and TRBJ2-2; TRBD2 matches at 9 bases. V gave up 4 bases and J gave up 2 bases; unmatched junction bases: 8. The CDR3 loop spans 17 amino acids. CDR1 is LGHDT and CDR2 is YNNKEL in the germline V gene (reference sequence). The CDR3 loop is CASSPRSTSGNTGELFF. In DNA form, the CDR3 reads TGTGCCAGCAGCCCAAGATCGACTAGCGGAAACACCGGGGAGCTGTTTTTT.

This clonotype was recorded at least ten times. This chain links TRBV5-1 with TRBJ1-1, with D possibly being TRBD1 (5 bases). Looked up from germline, CDR1 is SGHRS and CDR2 is YFSETQ. With 4 bases removed from V and 0 bases from J, the gap between germline ends came to 10 bases. The CDR3 is 14 amino acids. The CDR3 here is CASSHGTMNTEAFF. CDR3 sequence (DNA): TGCGCCAGCAGCCATGGGACCATGAACACTGAAGCTTTCTTT. Looking up the rest from reference TRBV5-1 and TRBJ1-1 gives the full variable domain: KAGVTQTPRYLIKTRGQQVTLSCSPISGHRSVSWYQQTPGQGLQFLFEYFSETQRNKGNFPGRFSGRQFSNSRSEMNVSTLELGDSALYLCASSHGTMNTEAFFGQGTRLTVV.

This clonotype was detected many times. The J gene is TRBJ2-7, the V gene TRBV20-1; unclear D gene. V was cut by 2 bases and J by 4 bases, with 12 bases left in between. The CDR3 is made up of 13 amino acids. The germline V gene encodes CDR1 DFQATT and CDR2 SNEGSKA (reference sequence). CDR3 sequence: CSARPRGRYEQYF. CDR3 DNA sequence: TGCAGTGCTAGACCCCGCGGAAGGTACGAGCAGTACTTC.

This clonotype was found many times. The chain has TRBV14 and TRBJ2-7; D is unclear. The germline V and J ends were trimmed by 0 bases and 5 bases, with 8 bases remaining between them. Germline V CDR1 and CDR2: SGHDN, FVKESK. The CDR3 loop spans 13 amino acids. The CDR3 nucleotides are TGTGCCAGCAGCCAAGATCTCAACGACGAGCAGTACTTC. Its protein product is CASSQDLNDEQYF. Complete variable domain (other parts from reference TRBV14 and TRBJ2-7): EAGVTQFPSHSVIEKGQTVTLRCDPISGHDNLYWYRRVMGKEIKFLLHFVKESKQDESGMPNNRFLAERTGGTYSTLKVQPAELEDSGVYFCASSQDLNDEQYFGPGTRLTVT.

This clonotype was counted many times. This chain uses TRBV29-1 with TRBJ2-1, with a possible D match to TRBD1 (6 bases). The V and J ends lost 6 bases and 6 bases respectively, with 12 bases between them. CDR3 size: 12 residues. From germline, CDR1 is SQVTM and CDR2 ANQGSEA. DNA of the CDR3: TGCAGCGTCACACAGGGTATCAATGAGCAGTTCTTC. Residues: CSVTQGINEQFF.

In this sample, this clonotype turned up many times. V is TRBV7-6 and J is TRBJ2-5; TRBD2 matches at 7 bases. The CDR3 has 17 residues. Germline V gene data show CDR1 as SGHVS and CDR2 as FNYEAQ. V lost 5 bases and J lost 0; bases outside the gene matches: 12. The CDR3 is CASSHPRGGAYQETQYF. The CDR3 region has the DNA TGTGCCAGCAGCCATCCTCGGGGAGGGGCGTACCAAGAGACCCAGTACTTC.

This clonotype came up many times. J is TRBJ1-2 and V is TRBV20-1, with D perhaps TRBD1 (5 bases). Trimming pared 6 bases from V and 3 bases from J, leaving 20 bases between. Per germline, CDR1 DFQATT and CDR2 SNEGSKA (reference sequence). The CDR3 is 15 residues long. This CDR3 is CSAPEGVRGDYGYTF. CDR3 nucleotide sequence: TGCAGTGCCCCAGAGGGAGTGAGGGGAGACTATGGCTACACCTTC.

The sample holds many counts of this clonotype. This sequence joins TRBV7-9 and TRBJ2-1, with 12 bases fitting TRBD2. The germline CDR1 and CDR2 sequences are SEHNR and FQNEAQ (reference sequence). The CDR3 runs to 13 residues. J lost 11 bases, V lost 5 bases, and 4 bases had no gene match. The CDR3 region has the DNA TGTGCCAGCAGCCCGACTAGCGGGGGTAAGCAGTTCTTC. Translating gives CASSPTSGGKQFF.

Worth noting for this clonotype: Given a much more abundant clone one base away, this may be a read error. This chain links TRBV20-1 with TRBJ2-1; 11 bases agree with TRBD2. CDR1 is DFQATT and CDR2 is SNEGSKA in the germline V gene (reference sequence). This CDR3 has 15 amino acids. In DNA, the CDR3 is TGCTGTGCTAGATCTGGTAGCGGGAGGGCCTATGAGCAGTTCTTC. Translation: CCARSGSGRAYEQFF.

This clonotype was counted ten times or more. This rearrangement joins TRBV6-1 to TRBJ2-3, with a weak D call TRBD1 (5 bases). The CDR3 length is 12 residues. The ends were cut back, 6 bases at V and 2 bases at J, with 6 bases in the middle. CDR1 and CDR2 (germline): MNHNS, SASEGT. This CDR3 reads CASRGPTDTQYF. CDR3 coding DNA: TGTGCCAGCAGGGGGCCCACAGATACGCAGTATTTT.

This clonotype was seen repeatedly, ten times or more. The rearrangement links TRBV29-1 to TRBJ1-1; D uncertain. Germline V gene sequence: CDR1 SQVTM, CDR2 ANQGSEA. The V and J ends lost 8 bases and 0 bases respectively, with 19 bases between them. This CDR3 has 15 amino acids. The CDR3 region is CSYGVVSQMNTEAFF. As DNA, the CDR3 is TGCAGCTATGGGGTGGTGTCACAGATGAACACTGAAGCTTTCTTT.

In its sample, this clonotype was seen a few times. The rearrangement uses TRBV7-2 and TRBJ1-1; 11 bases are shared with TRBD1. CDR1 and CDR2 from the germline V gene are SGHTA and FQGNSA. V shed 3 bases, J shed 5 bases, and the junction held 8 bases outside the gene matches. CDR3 length equals 16 residues. The CDR3 loop is CASSFGTGGRWTEAFF. The CDR3 DNA is TGTGCCAGCAGCTTCGGGACAGGGGGTCGATGGACTGAAGCTTTCTTT.

This chain uses TRBV5-5 with TRBJ2-7; TRBD1 might be the D (6 bases). This CDR3 has 12 amino acids. V was clipped by 4 bases and J by 9 bases, with 14 bases between them. Germline loops: CDR1 SGHKS, CDR2 YYEKEE (reference sequence). The chain's CDR3 is CASSVTGTGQYF. For the CDR3, the DNA is TGTGCCAGCAGCGTAACAGGGACCGGGCAGTACTTC.

This clonotype was counted ten times or more. The chain recombines TRBV29-1 with TRBJ2-7; D might be TRBD1 (5 bases). This CDR3 is built from 15 residues. Germline lookup yields CDR1 SQVTM and CDR2 ANQGSEA. V was pared by 6 bases and J by 0 bases, with 18 bases between. CDR3 in DNA: TGCAGCGTCGCCGGCCGGTGGACAACCTCCTACGAGCAGTACTTC. Its protein product is CSVAGRWTTSYEQYF.

A remark on this clonotype: At one of its ends the junction is not consistent with the germline gene, which may arise from a read error. J is TRBJ2-3 and V is TRBV7-2; D is possibly TRBD2 (6 bases). Germline V gene sequence: CDR1 SGHTA, CDR2 FQGNSA. This CDR3 spans 13 amino acids. CDR3 sequence reads: CAGSLAVADTQYF. The CDR3, as DNA: TGTGCCGGCAGCTTAGCGGTCGCGGATACGCAGTATTTT.

There are many counts of this clonotype. V and J are TRBV20-1 and TRBJ2-7; D uncertain. CDR3 size: 10 residues. Trimming took off 4 bases at V and 1 base at J, with 2 bases between the two ends. Germline assignment: CDR1 DFQATT and CDR2 SNEGSKA (reference sequence). The DNA of the CDR3 is TGCAGTGCTAAGTCCTACGAGCAGTACTTC. Protein sequence: CSAKSYEQYF.

This clonotype was detected only once. This clone may be a read error of a much larger clone one base away. CDR3 in amino acids: CCAFRNNAGPGNTIYF. DNA for the CDR3: TGCTGTGCCTTCCGCAACAACGCAGGGCCTGGAAACACCATATATTTT. The chain combines TRBV20-1 with TRBJ1-3; weak D call: TRBD1 (5 bases). CDR1 DFQATT and CDR2 SNEGSKA come from the germline V gene (reference sequence). This CDR3 region has 16 residues.

This clonotype was counted ten times or more. The chain has TRBV5-1 and TRBJ2-5, with a possible D match to TRBD1 (6 bases). Trimming removed 4 bases from V and 0 bases from J, with 16 bases in between. The CDR3 has 16 amino acids. Germline V gene data show CDR1 as SGHRS and CDR2 as YFSETQ. DNA for the CDR3: TGCGCCAGCAGCCGGAATAACAGGGAAAACCAAGAGACCCAGTACTTC. Encoded protein: CASSRNNRENQETQYF.

With regard to this clonotype: At one boundary the junction diverges from the germline segment, which might be a read error. The chain employs TRBV20-1 and TRBJ2-2; TRBD2 matches 9 bases. Germline CDR1 and CDR2: DFQATT and SNEGSKA (reference sequence). The CDR3 runs to 17 residues. The CDR3 here is CCARQGGSGGHTGELFF. Written as DNA, the CDR3 is TGCTGTGCTCGTCAGGGGGGTAGCGGGGGCCATACCGGGGAGCTGTTTTTT.

This chain links TRBV24-1 with TRBJ2-7; tentatively, D is TRBD1 (8 bases). The length of the CDR3 is 17 residues. Germline assignment: CDR1 KGHDR and CDR2 SFDVKD. The germline V and J ends were trimmed by 8 bases and 6 bases, with 28 bases remaining between them. CDR3 DNA sequence: TGTGCCACCACTAATCACCAAGCGGGACAGGCAGAGGTCGAGCAGTACTTC. Translated, it gives CATTNHQAGQAEVEQYF.